The 30 T cell receptor beta chains listed next were all sequenced from one sample in a study of blood T cell repertoires in COVID-19. Libraries were prepared by immunoSEQ multiplex PCR; TCRdb keeps only in-frame clonotypes and omits some of them. The data hold some 320,000 clones, with around 92% observed a single time. The sample consisted of peripheral blood. The source of these receptors is a woman aged 25 to 45 with COVID-19, enrolled during active disease.

This sequence joins TRBV7-6 and TRBJ2-1; D is possibly TRBD1 (6 bases). The CDR3 runs to 15 residues. V dropped 3 bases and J dropped 5 bases, with 14 bases sitting between them. The germline CDR1 and CDR2 sequences are SGHVS and FNYEAQ. CDR3 nucleotide sequence: TGTGCCAGCAGCTTCACCGGGACACAGAACAATGAGCAGTTCTTC. Amino acids: CASSFTGTQNNEQFF.

The genes are TRBV5-1 and TRBJ2-5; D may be TRBD1 (6 bases). Trimming stripped 4 bases from V and 3 bases from J, with 13 bases between. The CDR3 sequence is 14 residues long. CDR1 SGHRS and CDR2 YFSETQ come from the germline V gene. The CDR3 sequence: CASSVTQGEETQYF. The CDR3 bases are TGCGCCAGCAGCGTGACACAGGGCGAAGAGACCCAGTACTTC.

This chain connects TRBV5-4 to TRBJ1-1; 7 bases line up with TRBD1. The CDR3 is made up of 17 amino acids. The germline gives CDR1 SGHNT, CDR2 YYREEE (reference sequence). V shed 4 bases, J shed 5 bases, and the junction held 17 bases outside the gene matches. CDR3 nucleotides: TGTGCCAGCAGCACGCTTGGATTACAGGGGCCTTTGACTGAAGCTTTCTTT. Translation: CASSTLGLQGPLTEAFF.

The CDR3 DNA sequence: TGTGCCAGTACTACTTATCCTTACTCACCCCTCCACTTT. Protein: CASTTYPYSPLHF. The chain links TRBV19 to TRBJ1-6; D unclear. Trimming cost V 7 bases and J 10 bases, with 14 bases left between them. Germline CDR1 reads LNHDA; CDR2 reads SQIVND (reference sequence). CDR3 length: 13 amino acids.

The V gene is TRBV21-1, the J gene TRBJ1-2; the table assigns TRBD1, which was not confirmed against the DNA. TRBV21-1 is a pseudogene. The CDR3 is 13 amino acids. Here the CDR3 reads CASLTEGGDGYTF. The CDR3 region has the DNA TGTGCCAGCTTGACAGAAGGGGGCGATGGCTACACCTTC.

This clone occurred once. The chain combines TRBV7-9 with TRBJ1-4; tentatively, D is TRBD1 (5 bases). Germline CDR1 is SEHNR and CDR2 is FQNEAQ (reference sequence). This CDR3 has 12 amino acids. The V and J ends lost 5 bases and 11 bases respectively, with 12 bases between them. The CDR3 sequence is CASSPAGGKLFF. In DNA form, the CDR3 reads TGTGCCAGCAGCCCGGCGGGGGGGAAACTGTTTTTT. The whole variable domain, filled in from reference TRBV7-9 and TRBJ1-4, reads DTGVSQNPRHKITKRGQNVTFRCDPISEHNRLYWYRQTLGQGPEFLTYFQNEAQLEKSRLLSDRFSAERPKGSFSTLEIQRTEQGDSAMYLCASSPAGGKLFFGSGTQLSVL.

V usage is TRBV7-9 and J usage is TRBJ1-2; a weak D match, TRBD1 (5 bases). This CDR3 has 15 residues. The V end was cut by 0 bases, the J end by 4 bases, with 12 bases between. CDR1 and CDR2 (germline): SEHNR, FQNEAQ (reference sequence). The CDR3 DNA reads as TGTGCCAGCAGCTTAGCCTGGGGCGGAGTCTATGGCTACACCTTC. It translates to CASSLAWGGVYGYTF.

In its sample, this clone was seen once. The CDR3 region has the DNA TGCGCCAGCAGCAATTCAGGGTTGAACACTGAAGCTTTCTTT. Encoded protein: CASSNSGLNTEAFF. This rearrangement joins TRBV5-1 to TRBJ1-1; D may be TRBD1 (5 bases). Germline V gives CDR1 SGHRS, CDR2 YFSETQ. The V and J ends lost 4 bases and 0 bases respectively, with 10 bases between them. This CDR3 is built from 14 residues.

The chain couples TRBV5-6 to TRBJ2-3; 8 nucleotides agree with TRBD2. The CDR3 is made up of 15 amino acids. The germline V gene has CDR1 SGHDT and CDR2 YYEEEE. After removal of 1 base from V and 5 bases from J, the junction contained 6 bases not matched to a gene. The CDR3: CASSLRGGRVDTQYF. The CDR3 coding sequence is TGTGCCAGCAGCTTGCGGGGGGGCCGTGTAGATACGCAGTATTTT.

The chain has TRBV14 and TRBJ2-5; 8 nucleotides match TRBD2. V trimming: 4 bases; J trimming: 0 bases; junction bases outside the gene matches: 16. In germline, CDR1 is SGHDN, CDR2 FVKESK. The CDR3 loop spans 19 amino acids. The CDR3 loop is CASSRMGLEEGAYQETQYF. CDR3 bases: TGTGCCAGCAGCCGGATGGGACTAGAAGAAGGGGCGTACCAAGAGACCCAGTACTTC.

The chain has TRBV11-3 and TRBJ1-1; TRBD1 matches at 7 bases. Trimming took 6 bases from V and 2 from J; bases not matched to a gene: 12. This CDR3 is 16 amino acids long. Germline V gives CDR1 SGHNT, CDR2 YENEEA. CDR3 DNA: TGTGCCAGCAGTCAAGGGGGCGCGGGGCGAAACACTGAAGCTTTCTTT. Translating it yields CASSQGGAGRNTEAFF.

This clone was counted between two and nine times. The chain employs TRBV5-4 and TRBJ1-1, with a possible D match to TRBD1 (5 bases). The CDR3 has 13 amino acids. Germline CDR1 reads SGHNT; CDR2 reads YYREEE (reference sequence). V lost 3 bases and J 8 bases, leaving 14 bases between the germline ends. The CDR3 DNA follows: TGTGCCAGCAGCTGGACGGGACTGGCGGAAGCTTTCTTT. It yields the protein CASSWTGLAEAFF.

The CDR3 nucleotides read TGTGCCAGCAGAGACACAGGGGTGAGGTACACTGAAGCTTTCTTT. Residues: CASRDTGVRYTEAFF. This sequence joins TRBV6-5 and TRBJ1-1, with 7 bases fitting TRBD1. J gave up 3 bases and V 6 bases, and 10 bases lay outside the gene matches. The CDR3 has 15 amino acids. The germline V gene encodes CDR1 MNHEY and CDR2 SVGAGI.

The chain employs TRBV27 and TRBJ1-6, with D unclear. The CDR3 extends over 14 amino acids. The germline V gene encodes CDR1 MNHEY and CDR2 SMNVEV (reference sequence). Trimming removed 4 bases at V and 13 bases at J, with 17 bases between. DNA of the CDR3: TGTGCCAGCAGTTATCGGGGAGGATGGGGTCCCCTCCACTTT. The encoded protein is CASSYRGGWGPLHF.

The chain links TRBV7-2 to TRBJ2-1; D is perhaps TRBD1 (6 bases). The germline V gene encodes CDR1 SGHTA and CDR2 FQGNSA. The V end lost 0 bases, the J end lost 2 bases, and 11 bases lay between the germline ends. This CDR3 contains 16 residues. The CDR3 coding sequence is TGTGCCAGCAGCTTAGCGCTCGGGACACCCTACAATGAGCAGTTCTTC. It specifies CASSLALGTPYNEQFF.

The chain links TRBV6-5 to TRBJ2-7; the D gene is possibly TRBD1 (6 bases). Germline loops: CDR1 MNHEY, CDR2 SVGAGI. The CDR3 loop spans 14 amino acids. Trimming removed 5 bases from V and 1 base from J, with 12 bases in between. CDR3 nucleotide sequence: TGTGCCAGCAGTCTAGCCGGACAGTCCTACGAGCAGTACTTC. Its translation is CASSLAGQSYEQYF.

V gene TRBV27 combines with J gene TRBJ1-2; a possible D gene is TRBD1 (5 bases). This CDR3 spans 13 amino acids. CDR1 MNHEY and CDR2 SMNVEV come from the germline V gene (reference sequence). The V and J ends lost 3 bases and 7 bases respectively, with 12 bases between them. The CDR3 DNA reads TGTGCCAGCAGTTTGGCAGGGTTGGGTGGCTACACCTTC. Translated: CASSLAGLGGYTF.

The rearrangement links TRBV5-6 to TRBJ1-2; D ambiguous. The CDR3 runs 14 residues. The germline gives CDR1 SGHDT, CDR2 YYEEEE. V was trimmed by 5 bases and J by 4 bases, leaving 15 bases between them. CDR3 in DNA: TGTGCCAGCAGAATCCGGGGTGAAAGCTATGGCTACACCTTC. Translating gives CASRIRGESYGYTF.

The rearrangement links TRBV7-9 to TRBJ1-1; D may be TRBD1 (6 bases). CDR3 size: 12 residues. Germline V lookup: CDR1 SEHNR, CDR2 FQNEAQ (reference sequence). The V end lost 5 bases, the J end lost 11 bases, and 15 bases lay between the germline ends. CDR3 protein: CASSQARGWAFF. The CDR3 nucleotides read TGTGCCAGCAGCCAGGCGAGGGGGTGGGCTTTCTTT.

The V gene is TRBV4-2, the J gene TRBJ1-2; the match to TRBD1 covers 9 bases. The CDR3 covers 15 residues. V was clipped by 4 bases and J by 4 bases; unmatched bases: 7. The germline V gene encodes CDR1 LGHNA and CDR2 YNFKEQ. The CDR3 loop reads CASSLSGQGTYGYTF. The CDR3 nucleotides are TGTGCCAGCAGCCTCTCCGGACAGGGGACCTATGGCTACACCTTC.

V gene TRBV5-4 combines with J gene TRBJ2-3; 9 positions agree with TRBD2. There are 18 residues in the CDR3. Germline V lookup: CDR1 SGHNT, CDR2 YYREEE (reference sequence). With 4 bases clipped from V and 1 base from J, the junction kept 13 bases outside the gene matches. CDR3 in DNA: TGTGCCAGCAGCCTCTGGGGGCGGGGGGGCCCGGGCACAGATACGCAGTATTTT. Its protein is CASSLWGRGGPGTDTQYF.

The chain links TRBV11-3 to TRBJ1-1; D uncertain. Per the germline V gene, CDR1 is SGHNT and CDR2 is YENEEA. V gave up 1 base and J gave up 2 bases, with 11 bases separating them. CDR3 length: 15 amino acids. In DNA form, the CDR3 reads TGTGCCAGCAGCTTAGCACGCGGGAGCAACACTGAAGCTTTCTTT. Translation gives CASSLARGSNTEAFF.

The chain carries TRBV6-5 and TRBJ2-3, with 9 bases lining up with TRBD2. The V and J ends lost 6 bases and 3 bases, in that order; junction bases with no gene match: 7. Looked up from germline, CDR1 is MNHEY and CDR2 is SVGAGI. The CDR3 is 15 amino acids. In nucleotides, the CDR3 is TGTGCCAGCAGCTACCGGACTAGCGAAACAGATACGCAGTATTTT. Encoded protein: CASSYRTSETDTQYF.

V is TRBV12-5 and J is TRBJ1-2; D is unclear. The germline CDR1 and CDR2 sequences are LGHNT and FRNRAP. V dropped 0 bases and J dropped 8 bases, with 16 bases sitting between them. This CDR3 comprises 15 residues. The CDR3 protein is CASGLVPGAQQGYTF. In nucleotides, the CDR3 is TGTGCTAGTGGTTTGGTCCCAGGCGCTCAGCAGGGCTACACCTTC.

V and J are TRBV7-8 and TRBJ2-7; D possibly corresponds to TRBD2 (6 bases). This CDR3 has 16 residues. CDR1 and CDR2 (germline): SGHVS, FQNEAQ. Trimming took off 4 bases at V and 0 bases at J, with 16 bases between the two ends. The CDR3 nucleotides are TGTGCCAGCAGCTCCACCGGCGGGACGATCTCCTACGAGCAGTACTTC. The encoded protein is CASSSTGGTISYEQYF.

V usage is TRBV7-8 and J usage is TRBJ1-6; D gene ambiguous. The CDR3 contains 13 residues. Germline V gene data show CDR1 as SGHVS and CDR2 as FQNEAQ. V was pared by 4 bases and J by 10 bases, with 11 bases between. As DNA, the CDR3 is TGTGCCAGCAGCTCCGTGGAGGGCTCACCCCTCCACTTT. It is translated as CASSSVEGSPLHF. Full variable domain (outside the CDR3, taken from reference TRBV7-8 and TRBJ1-6): GAGVSQSPRYKVAKRGQDVALRCDPISGHVSLFWYQQALGQGPEFLTYFQNEAQLDKSGLPSDRFFAERPEGSVSTLKIQRTQQEDSAVYLCASSSVEGSPLHFGNGTRLTVT.

The chain combines TRBV19 with TRBJ1-5; D gene uncertain. The CDR3 has 14 amino acids. Germline-derived CDR1 and CDR2 are LNHDA and SQIVND (reference sequence). V shed 3 bases and J shed 0 bases, with 6 bases lying between them. DNA of the CDR3: TGTGCCAGTAGTATGGGCAGTAGCAATCAGCCCCAGCATTTT. It translates to CASSMGSSNQPQHF.

CDR3 nucleotides: TGTGCCAGTAGTATTGGGACAGGCTACTCCTACGAGCAGTACTTC. Protein product: CASSIGTGYSYEQYF. The rearrangement uses TRBV19 and TRBJ2-7, with 8 bases that match TRBD1. Germline lookup yields CDR1 LNHDA and CDR2 SQIVND (reference sequence). The CDR3 extends over 15 amino acids. Losses at the gene ends were 3 bases for V and 0 bases for J; bases not matched to a gene: 4.

J is TRBJ1-1 and V is TRBV7-7; 7 bases are a match to TRBD1. The CDR3 totals 13 residues. Germline CDR1 SSHAT, CDR2 FNYEAQ (reference sequence). V lost 5 bases, J lost 3 bases, and 3 bases stayed unmatched. The CDR3 DNA sequence: TGTGCCAGCAGCACCGACAGGGACACTGAAGCTTTCTTT. It codes for CASSTDRDTEAFF. Variable domain in full (rest from reference TRBV7-7 and TRBJ1-1): GAGVSQSPRYKVTKRGQDVTLRCDPISSHATLYWYQQALGQGPEFLTYFNYEAQPDKSGLPSDRFSAERPEGSISTLTIQRTEQRDSAMYRCASSTDRDTEAFFGQGTRLTVV.

This clone was seen only a few times. This sequence joins TRBV5-4 and TRBJ2-1; TRBD2 is a possible D gene (5 bases). Germline assignment: CDR1 SGHNT and CDR2 YYREEE (reference sequence). This CDR3 has 13 amino acids. The germline V and J ends were trimmed by 1 base and 8 bases, with 10 bases remaining between them. Here the CDR3 DNA reads TGTGCCAGCAGCTTGAACTCGCGGGATGAGCAGTTCTTC. As protein: CASSLNSRDEQFF.